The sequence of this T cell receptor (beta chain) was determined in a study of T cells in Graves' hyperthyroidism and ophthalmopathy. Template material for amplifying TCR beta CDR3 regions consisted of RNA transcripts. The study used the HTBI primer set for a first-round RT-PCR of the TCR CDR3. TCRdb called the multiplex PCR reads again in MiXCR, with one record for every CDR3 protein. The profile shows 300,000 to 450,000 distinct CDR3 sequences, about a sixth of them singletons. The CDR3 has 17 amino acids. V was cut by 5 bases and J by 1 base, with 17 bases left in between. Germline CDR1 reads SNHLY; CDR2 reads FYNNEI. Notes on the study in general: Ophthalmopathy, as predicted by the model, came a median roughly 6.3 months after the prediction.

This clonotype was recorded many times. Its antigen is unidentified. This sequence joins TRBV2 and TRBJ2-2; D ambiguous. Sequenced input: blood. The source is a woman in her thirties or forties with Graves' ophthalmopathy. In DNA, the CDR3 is TGTGCCAGCAGTCCTAGACACGACTCCCAGAACACCGGGGAGCTGTTTTTT. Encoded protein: CASSPRHDSQNTGELFF.